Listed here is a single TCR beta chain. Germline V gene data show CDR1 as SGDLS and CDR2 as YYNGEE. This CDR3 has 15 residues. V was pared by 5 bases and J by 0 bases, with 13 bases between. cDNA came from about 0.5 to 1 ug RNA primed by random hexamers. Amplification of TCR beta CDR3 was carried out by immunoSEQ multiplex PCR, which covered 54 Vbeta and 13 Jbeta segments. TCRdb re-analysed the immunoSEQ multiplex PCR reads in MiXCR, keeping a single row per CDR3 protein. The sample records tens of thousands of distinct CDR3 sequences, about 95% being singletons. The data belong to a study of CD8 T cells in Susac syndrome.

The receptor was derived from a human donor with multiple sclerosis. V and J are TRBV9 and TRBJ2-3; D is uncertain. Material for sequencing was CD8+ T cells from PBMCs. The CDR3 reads CASSDSLQSTDTQYF. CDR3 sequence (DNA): TGTGCCAGCAGTGATAGCTTACAGAGCACAGATACGCAGTATTTT. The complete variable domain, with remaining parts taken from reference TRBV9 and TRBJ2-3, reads DSGVTQTPKHLITATGQRVTLRCSPRSGDLSVYWYQQSLDQGLQFLIQYYNGEERAKGNILERFSAQQFPDLHSELNLSSLELGDSALYFCASSDSLQSTDTQYFGPGTRLTVL.